The 9 T cell receptor beta chains given below trace back to one sample, sequenced in a study of tumor-infiltrating lymphocytes in oesophageal squamous cell carcinoma. Via MiXCR, TCRdb re-called the PCR reads, giving one row per CDR3 protein. This table holds 19,000 or so distinct CDR3 sequences, about 46% found once. Input material: normal esophageal tissue next to the tumor. These receptor sequences come from a female donor with esophageal squamous cell carcinoma.

This clonotype was found once. V is TRBV7-3 and J is TRBJ2-2; D possibly corresponds to TRBD2 (5 bases). Germline loops: CDR1 SGHTA, CDR2 FQGTGA. V lost 0 bases and J 0 bases, leaving 5 bases between the germline ends. The CDR3 runs to 15 residues. As DNA, the CDR3 is TGTGCCAGCAGCTTAACTAGCGCGAACACCGGGGAGCTGTTTTTT. This codes for CASSLTSANTGELFF.

By frequency in the sample, this clonotype is medium-sized. In DNA form, the CDR3 reads TGTGCCAGCAGCCCCACAGGGGGCGACTATGGCTACACCTTC. It yields the protein CASSPTGGDYGYTF. J is TRBJ1-2 and V is TRBV7-2, with 9 bases lining up with TRBD1. CDR1 and CDR2 from the germline V gene are SGHTA and FQGNSA. Trimming cost V 5 bases and J 3 bases; bases outside gene matches: 4. The CDR3 runs to 14 residues.

This clonotype was seen ten or more times. The V gene is TRBV7-9, the J gene TRBJ2-1, with no clear D. Germline V gene data show CDR1 as SEHNR and CDR2 as FQNEAQ (reference sequence). The V end lost 3 bases, the J end lost 5 bases, and 11 bases lay between the germline ends. This CDR3 spans 14 amino acids. CDR3 in DNA: TGTGCCAGCAGCTTGAGCGACTCAAACAATGAGCAGTTCTTC. Encoded protein: CASSLSDSNNEQFF.

The chain has TRBV7-6 and TRBJ2-3, with 7 positions matching TRBD1. TRBJ2-5 matches the DNA end more closely, so the J call is doubtful. Germline CDR1 and CDR2: SGHVS and FNYEAQ. This CDR3 is built from 15 residues. The CDR3 protein is CASRPATGADGSQYF. As DNA, the CDR3 is TGTGCCAGCAGACCTGCTACAGGGGCGGATGGGTCCCAGTACTTC.

About this clonotype itself: This may be a read error, as it is one base from a much larger clone. The conserved closing phenylalanine or tryptophan is absent in this CDR3, likely reflecting a read error. The chain joins TRBV6-2 or TRBV6-3 to TRBJ2-3; 8 bases are shared with TRBD2. The germline V gene has CDR1 MNHEY and CDR2 SVGEGT. V gave up 7 bases and J gave up 6 bases; unmatched junction bases: 6. This CDR3 has 13 residues. The CDR3 coding sequence is TGTGCCAGCACGGCGGGGGGCATGGATACGCAGTATGTT. Translating gives CASTAGGMDTQYV.

This chain joins TRBV7-8 and TRBJ2-3; 7 positions match TRBD2. CDR3 length equals 15 residues. J was trimmed by 6 bases and V by 2 bases; bases with no gene match: 8. The V gene's germline CDR1 is SGHVS and CDR2 FQNEAQ. The CDR3 DNA reads TGTGCCAGCAGCTTACTGACTAGCCGGCACGATACGCAGTATTTT. Amino acids: CASSLLTSRHDTQYF.

The genes are TRBV11-2 and TRBJ2-3; 9 nucleotides match TRBD1. The tail of the sequence fits TRBJ2-7 better, so the J call may be wrong. Germline V gene data show CDR1 as SGHAT and CDR2 as FQNNGV. This CDR3 region has 14 residues. CDR3 sequence reads: CASSSGTGSYEQYF. CDR3 in DNA: TGTGCCAGCAGCTCCGGGACAGGGAGCTACGAGCAGTACTTC.

This clonotype appeared a few times. The conserved final phenylalanine or tryptophan is absent from the CDR3, which likely points to a read error. The DNA is omitted, as the CDR3 cannot be located on it reliably, and the CDR3 follows TCRdb's listing. V usage is TRBV7-9 and J usage is TRBJ2-6; the table's D call, TRBD1, has no DNA check behind it. Germline CDR1 SEHNR, CDR2 FQNEAQ (reference sequence). The CDR3 comprises 8 residues, both ends counted. This CDR3 is CASSLEGV.

The CDR3: CASSLSWTSGGNEQYF. The CDR3 coding sequence is TGTGCCAGCAGCTTATCCTGGACTAGCGGGGGCAATGAGCAGTACTTC. This chain links TRBV7-3 with TRBJ2-7; 13 bases are a match to TRBD2. This CDR3 is 16 amino acids long. Germline assignment: CDR1 SGHTA and CDR2 FQGTGA. V was clipped by 2 bases and J by 7 bases; unmatched bases: 8.